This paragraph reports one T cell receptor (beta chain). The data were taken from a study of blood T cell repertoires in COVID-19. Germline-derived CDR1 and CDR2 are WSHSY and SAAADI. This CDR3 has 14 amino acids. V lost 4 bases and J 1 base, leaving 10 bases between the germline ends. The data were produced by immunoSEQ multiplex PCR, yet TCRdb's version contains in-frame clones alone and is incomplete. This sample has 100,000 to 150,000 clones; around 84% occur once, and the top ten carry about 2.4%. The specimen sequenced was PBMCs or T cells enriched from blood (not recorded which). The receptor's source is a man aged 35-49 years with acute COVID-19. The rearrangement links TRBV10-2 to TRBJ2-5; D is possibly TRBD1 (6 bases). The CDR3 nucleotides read TGCGCCAGCAGTGGAACAGGGTTCCAAGAGACCCAGTACTTC. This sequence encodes CASSGTGFQETQYF.